The T cell receptor beta chain under discussion was sequenced for a study of T cell repertoires in cytomegalovirus infection. Regarding the study as a whole: HLA-C-restricted, CMV-specific TCR beta clonotypes were dominant ex vivo.

Regarding this clonotype: The antigen is unknown.

TCRdb called the reads again in MiXCR, with one record for every CDR3 protein. The sample holds 110,000 or so distinct CDR3 sequences, around 30% seen once. The CDR3 is 13 residues long. J was trimmed by 5 bases and V by 3 bases; bases with no gene match: 3. Per germline, CDR1 SGHAT and CDR2 FQNNGV. The TCR sequence derives from a human donor in good health (CMV status not recorded). Some clones in this sample may be carry-over from other donors' samples. V is TRBV11-2 and J is TRBJ1-2; 7 nucleotides match TRBD1. This material consisted of CD8+ T cells from cultured PBMCs, taken from culture after CMV antigen stimulation. The CDR3: CASSFGTVYGYTF. CDR3 in DNA: TGTGCCAGCAGCTTCGGGACAGTATATGGCTACACCTTC. Full variable domain (remainder filled in from reference TRBV11-2 and TRBJ1-2): EAGVAQSPRYKIIEKRQSVAFWCNPISGHATLYWYQQILGQGPKLLIQFQNNGVVDDSQLPKDRFSAERLKGVDSTLKIQPAKLEDSAVYLCASSFGTVYGYTFGSGTRLTVV.